The 5 T cell receptor beta chains listed next were all sequenced from one sample in a study of blood T cell repertoires in COVID-19. Repertoires were generated with immunoSEQ multiplex PCR, while TCRdb's copy carries only in-frame clones and drops some. The table includes under 300,000 clones, around 80% detected once. The sequenced sample consisted of peripheral blood. The origin of the receptors is a human donor in a cohort sampled during active COVID-19.

V and J are TRBV7-9 and TRBJ1-2, with 8 bases identical to TRBD1. CDR3 length equals 16 residues. Germline CDR1 SEHNR, CDR2 FQNEAQ (reference sequence). The ends lost 7 bases at V and 2 bases at J; junction bases unmatched: 12. CDR3 in amino acids: CASKAGTGQLNYGYTF. CDR3 in DNA: TGTGCCAGCAAAGCCGGGACAGGTCAATTAAACTATGGCTACACCTTC. The full variable domain, its missing parts supplied by reference TRBV7-9 and TRBJ1-2, is DTGVSQNPRHKITKRGQNVTFRCDPISEHNRLYWYRQTLGQGPEFLTYFQNEAQLEKSRLLSDRFSAERPKGSFSTLEIQRTEQGDSAMYLCASKAGTGQLNYGYTFGSGTRLTVV.

J is TRBJ1-5 and V is TRBV7-9; 8 bases fit TRBD1. With V trimmed by 5 bases and J by 4 bases, 7 bases remained unmatched. The CDR3 has 15 amino acids. Germline V gene data show CDR1 as SEHNR and CDR2 as FQNEAQ (reference sequence). Here the CDR3 reads CASSQDRAGNQPQHF. DNA of the CDR3: TGTGCCAGCAGCCAGGACAGGGCGGGGAATCAGCCCCAGCATTTT. Complete variable domain (other parts from reference TRBV7-9 and TRBJ1-5): DTGVSQNPRHKITKRGQNVTFRCDPISEHNRLYWYRQTLGQGPEFLTYFQNEAQLEKSRLLSDRFSAERPKGSFSTLEIQRTEQGDSAMYLCASSQDRAGNQPQHFGDGTRLSIL.

This clone occurred once. This chain joins TRBV10-3 and TRBJ1-1; D is uncertain. Germline V gene data show CDR1 as ENHRY and CDR2 as SYGVKD. Trimming stripped 4 bases from V and 1 base from J, with 13 bases between. This CDR3 is 15 amino acids long. In DNA, the CDR3 is TGTGCCATCAGTGCTCAGGAACAGAAGAACACTGAAGCTTTCTTT. The encoded protein is CAISAQEQKNTEAFF.

The chain carries TRBV6-4 and TRBJ1-2; weak D call: TRBD1 (5 bases). Trimming left V 4 bases short and J 2 bases short, with 8 bases between. CDR3 size: 13 residues. Germline CDR1 reads MRHNA; CDR2 reads SNTAGT. The CDR3, as DNA: TGTGCCAGCAGTGTCGACAGAAACTATGGCTACACCTTC. It codes for CASSVDRNYGYTF.

The CDR3 coding sequence is TGTGCCAGCAGTTTGTCGGTTGGGCAGACGTTCACCGGGGAGCTGTTTTTT. Translating gives CASSLSVGQTFTGELFF. This chain uses TRBV27 with TRBJ2-2, with unresolved D. Germline V CDR1 and CDR2: MNHEY, SMNVEV (reference sequence). The CDR3 totals 17 residues. Trimming stripped 3 bases from V and 4 bases from J, with 18 bases between.